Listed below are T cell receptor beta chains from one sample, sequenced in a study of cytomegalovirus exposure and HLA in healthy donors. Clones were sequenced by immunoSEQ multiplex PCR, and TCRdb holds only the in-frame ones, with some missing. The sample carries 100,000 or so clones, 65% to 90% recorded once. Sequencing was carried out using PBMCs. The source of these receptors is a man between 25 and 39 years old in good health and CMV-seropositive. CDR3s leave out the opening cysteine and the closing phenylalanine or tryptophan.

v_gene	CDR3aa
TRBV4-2	ASSQAGTGRYEQY
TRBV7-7	ASSPLAGGNPHEQY
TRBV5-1	ASSSTSGYETQY
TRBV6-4	ASSQTSGRAPTGELF
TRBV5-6	ASSLLPYEQY
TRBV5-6	ASSLGRIRNSPLH
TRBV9	ASSSGAGNTIY
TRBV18	ASSPFRDRVSNEQF
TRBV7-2	ASSSTGTSPHNEQF
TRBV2	ASSLTGTRLGNQPQH
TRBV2	ASSEAGGTGRNQPQH
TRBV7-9	ASSLVFNRDTQY
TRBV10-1	ATGTAGNTIY
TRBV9	ASRGGKHEQY
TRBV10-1	ASSESLGSYEQY
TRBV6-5	ASSTRQGHEQY
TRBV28	ASRIHGTVYGYT
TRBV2	ASSEGLAGGEAGELF
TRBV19	ASSPTGGPVEQF
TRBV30	AWSPPHEGEQY
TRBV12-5	ASAEPPERGNAIY
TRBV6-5	ASSFTTGGYEQY
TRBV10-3	AISGGGETSYEQY
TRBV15	ATSRDMATEQY
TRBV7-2	ASSLMGGSNEQF
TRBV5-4	ASSLDAAGALQETQY
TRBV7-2	ASSLSGSLVGDTQY
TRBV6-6	ASGRNTGELF
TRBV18	ASSPVILGQGGYNEQF
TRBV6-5	ASSSAGSSYEQY
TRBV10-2	ASSVVRGSYEQY
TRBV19	ASSRPLRGETQY
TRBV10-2	ASSDSSYEQY
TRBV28	ASSLGGANTGELF
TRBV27	ASSSHGAGGTAYGYT
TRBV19	ASRSGSSYNEQF
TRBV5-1	ASSPKNFTVPISYNEQF
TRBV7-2	ASSLETSATYEQY
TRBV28	ASSGASSSSYNEQF
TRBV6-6	ASSLRTGQETQY
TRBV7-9	ASSSDSSGTVAYNEQF
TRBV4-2	ASSQEASTGTNYGYT
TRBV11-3	ASSRTSGSSYNEQF
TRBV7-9	ASSQAGGIYNEQF
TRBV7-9	ASSPQGASYNSPLH
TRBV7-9	ASSLTSNYGYT
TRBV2	ASSETGLASSYNEQF
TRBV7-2	ASSPPRFNGNQPQH
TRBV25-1	ASSESLAPSTDTQY
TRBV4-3	ASSQDPGGPNN
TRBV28	ASSPGDYLVVGYT
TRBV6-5	ASSYSASSGSRD
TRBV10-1	ASTEGGVETQY
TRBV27	ASSYILGGANVLT
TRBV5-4	ASSLDTGRQETQY
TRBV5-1	ASSLRTGFDEQF
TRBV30	AWSNTGPPGELF